Shown below are 6 T cell receptor beta chains from a single sample sequenced in a study of CXCR3-negative and CXCR3-positive naive CD8 T cells. UMI labels and 5' RACE were used to prepare the TRB cDNA libraries. TCRdb reanalyzed the 5' RACE reads, giving one entry per CDR3 protein sequence and no DNA. Recorded for this sample: about 110,000 distinct CDR3 sequences. Antigens of these TCRs are unknown. Study outcomes and limitations: Higher TRB CDR3 hydrophobicity marked CXCR3-positive naive cells relative to CXCR3-negative naive cells.

The sequencing input was naive CXCR3+ CD8+ T cells from blood. Subset noted: CD45RO-CCR7+CD27+CD95- naive CD8+ T cells expressing CXCR3 (TNR3+). The receptors were sampled from a human donor in good health. Some clones in this sample may be carry-over from other donors' samples.

The gene calls are TRBV5-5 and TRBJ1-2; absent DNA, TCRdb's TRBD1 call cannot be checked. This CDR3 region has 14 residues. Germline V gene sequence: CDR1 SGHKS, CDR2 YYEKEE (reference sequence). The CDR3 is CAGSLGGTGEGYTF. The whole variable domain, filled in from reference TRBV5-5 and TRBJ1-2, reads DAGVTQSPTHLIKTRGQQVTLRCSPISGHKSVSWYQQVLGQGPQFIFQYYEKEERGRGNFPDRFSARQFPNYSSELNVNALLLGDSALYLCAGSLGGTGEGYTFGSGTRLTVV.

The chain's CDR3 is CASSLAVTGAETQYF. The chain uses TRBV5-1 and TRBJ2-5; TCRdb outputs TRBD2, but without DNA this stays unchecked. The CDR3 is 15 residues long. Germline loops: CDR1 SGHRS, CDR2 YFSETQ.

The chain combines TRBV6-6 with TRBJ2-7; absent DNA, TCRdb's TRBD2 call cannot be checked. The CDR3 has 14 residues. The V gene's germline CDR1 is MNHNY and CDR2 SVGAGI (reference sequence). The chain's CDR3 is CASSTTSGIYEQYF.

The chain has TRBV5-6 and TRBJ2-1; the D call of TRBD1 rests on TCRdb alone, since no DNA is present to check it. The CDR3 spans 16 residues. In germline, CDR1 is SGHDT, CDR2 YYEEEE. The CDR3 is CASSPGTGCSYNEQFF.

This rearrangement joins TRBV3-1 to TRBJ2-2; no DNA is available, so the TRBD1 call from TCRdb remains unchecked. The germline V gene encodes CDR1 LGHDT and CDR2 YNNKEL (reference sequence). This CDR3 comprises 17 residues. The CDR3 loop is CASSHPRVIGNTGELFF.

The chain has TRBV23-1 and TRBJ2-2; TCRdb lists TRBD2, though no DNA is available to test this call. TRBV23-1 is filed as an ORF, its function uncertain. The CDR3 covers 18 residues. The CDR3 reads CASSHPAPPDRYTGELFF.